The 27 T cell receptor beta chains given below trace back to one sample, sequenced in a study of regulatory T cells in long-lasting Graves disease. HTBI primers from iRepertoire and Arm-PCR of CDR3 regions yielded the TCR beta libraries. TCRdb fed the multiplex PCR reads into MiXCR, producing one record per CDR3 protein. This sample yields about 620,000 distinct CDR3 sequences, of which around 15% are seen a single time; approximately 18% belongs to the top ten. Time point here: newly diagnosed GD, antithyroid drugs for less than 3 months. Preparation of the TCR library used RNA extracted from PBMCs. The same data also contributed to another study, on T cells in Graves' hyperthyroidism and ophthalmopathy.

The sequences come from peripheral blood mononuclear cells (PBMCs), collected at new diagnosis, from a patient treated with antithyroid drugs. The source of these receptors is a woman in her twenties or thirties with Graves disease.

The rearrangement joins TRBV20-1 to TRBJ2-5; D might be TRBD2 (5 bases). Germline assignment: CDR1 DFQATT and CDR2 SNEGSKA (reference sequence). The V gene lost 5 bases and the J gene lost 5 bases, with 18 bases spanning the gap. This CDR3 contains 14 residues. Written as DNA, the CDR3 is TGCAGTGCTTGGCCGGGTGGAGGTGGGGAGACCCAGTACTTC. Amino acids: CSAWPGGGGETQYF.

This clonotype was seen a handful of times. V gene TRBV6-2 or TRBV6-3 combines with J gene TRBJ1-3, with TRBD1 matching over 8 bases. The CDR3 loop spans 16 amino acids. Germline V CDR1 and CDR2: MNHEY, SVGEGT. J gave up 0 bases and V 4 bases, and 5 bases lay outside the gene matches. The CDR3 loop reads CASSSRGLPSGNTIYF. In nucleotides, the CDR3 is TGTGCCAGCAGTTCCAGGGGGCTCCCCTCTGGAAACACCATATATTTT.

The chain joins TRBV6-1 to TRBJ2-7; D is perhaps TRBD1 (6 bases). The CDR3 is 14 amino acids. V lost 6 bases and J lost 6, with 18 bases in between. The germline V gene has CDR1 MNHNS and CDR2 SASEGT. The CDR3 loop is CASSHRDIPLEQYF. The CDR3 region has the DNA TGTGCCAGCAGCCACCGGGACATACCTCTCGAGCAGTACTTC.

This clonotype was observed at least ten times. The gene calls are TRBV7-2 and TRBJ2-5; 8 nucleotides align to TRBD2. After removal of 3 bases from V and 2 bases from J, the junction contained 2 bases not matched to a gene. The CDR3 is made up of 14 amino acids. CDR1 is SGHTA, CDR2 FQGNSA, per germline. CDR3: CASSFASGQETQYF. CDR3 sequence (DNA): TGTGCCAGCAGCTTCGCTAGCGGGCAAGAGACCCAGTACTTC.

A word on this clonotype: This is likely a read error, given that the CDR3 carries no conserved phenylalanine or tryptophan at its end. The V gene is TRBV18, the J gene TRBJ2-2, with D maybe TRBD1 (6 bases). Trimming took off 5 bases at V and 4 bases at J, with 17 bases between the two ends. The CDR3 has 16 amino acids. CDR1 is KGHSH and CDR2 is LQKENI in the germline V gene. The CDR3, as DNA: TGTGCCAGCTCAAGTTCCGGACAGACTCTCACCGGGGAGCTGTTTCTT. It codes for CASSSSGQTLTGELFL.

This clonotype came up a few times. The gene calls are TRBV28 and TRBJ1-5; D uncertain. V shed 8 bases and J shed 6 bases, with 17 bases lying between them. Germline CDR1 MDHEN, CDR2 SYDVKM. The CDR3 is made up of 14 amino acids. The CDR3 coding sequence is TGTGCCAGCCAAAGTTTATTCTTCGGTCAGCCCCAGCATTTT. As protein: CASQSLFFGQPQHF.

In this sample, this clonotype turned up many times. The J gene is TRBJ1-5, the V gene TRBV30, with 10 bases identical to TRBD1. Germline loops: CDR1 GTSNPN, CDR2 SVGIG (reference sequence). The J segment lost 4 bases and the V segment lost 3 bases, leaving 6 bases of the junction unmatched. This CDR3 has 15 residues. Here the CDR3 reads CAWRSGDRGNQPQHF. In nucleotides, the CDR3 is TGTGCCTGGAGGAGCGGGGACAGGGGAAATCAGCCCCAGCATTTT. The whole variable domain, remainder taken from reference TRBV30 and TRBJ1-5, is SQTIHQWPATLVQPVGSPLSLECTVEGTSNPNLYWYRQAAGRGLQLLFYSVGIGQISSEVPQNLSASRPQDRQFILSSKKLLLSDSGFYLCAWRSGDRGNQPQHFGDGTRLSIL.

This clonotype occurred a few times. V and J are TRBV20-1 and TRBJ1-5; D is unresolved. With 3 bases removed from V and 9 bases from J, the gap between germline ends came to 15 bases. From germline, CDR1 is DFQATT and CDR2 SNEGSKA (reference sequence). This CDR3 spans 13 amino acids. For the CDR3, the DNA is TGCAGTGCTAGGGCTTCCCCGTTGGGGCCCCAGCATTTT. Translated, it gives CSARASPLGPQHF.

The chain combines TRBV13 with TRBJ1-1; 7 bases map to TRBD1. Germline CDR1 PRHDT, CDR2 FYEKMQ (reference sequence). The CDR3 extends over 14 amino acids. J lost 4 bases, V lost 5 bases, and 7 bases had no gene match. This chain's CDR3 is CASSPQQGSTEAFF. DNA for the CDR3: TGTGCCAGCAGCCCGCAACAGGGGAGCACTGAAGCTTTCTTT.

This clonotype was found a few times. The chain combines TRBV28 with TRBJ1-4; no reliable D call. Trimming cost V 6 bases and J 7 bases, with 18 bases left between them. In germline, CDR1 is MDHEN, CDR2 SYDVKM. The CDR3 consists of 15 residues. The CDR3 nucleotides are TGTGCCAGCAGCCGACCGGGTTATGGCGGTGAAAAACTGTTTTTT. Encoded protein: CASSRPGYGGEKLFF. The full variable domain, with the rest looked up from reference TRBV28 and TRBJ1-4, is DVKVTQSSRYLVKRTGEKVFLECVQDMDHENMFWYRQDPGLGLRLIYFSYDVKMKEKGDIPEGYSVSREKKERFSLILESASTNQTSMYLCASSRPGYGGEKLFFGSGTQLSVL.

This clonotype was seen only a few times. The V and J genes are TRBV30 and TRBJ2-5; 10 nucleotides line up with TRBD2. The germline gives CDR1 GTSNPN, CDR2 SVGIG (reference sequence). The V segment lost 5 bases and the J segment 4 bases; nucleotides outside the gene matches: 13. The CDR3 extends over 16 amino acids. The CDR3 DNA sequence: TGTGCCTGGGGGGGGATTGGGCTAGCGGGAGCAGAGACCCAGTACTTC. This sequence encodes CAWGGIGLAGAETQYF.

This clonotype was counted many times. J is TRBJ1-3 and V is TRBV28, with D possibly being TRBD1 (6 bases). Germline CDR1 is MDHEN and CDR2 is SYDVKM. With 8 bases removed from V and 0 bases from J, the gap between germline ends came to 11 bases. This CDR3 spans 14 amino acids. Written as DNA, the CDR3 is TGTGCCAGCCTAGGGGGACCCTCTGGAAACACCATATATTTT. Its protein product is CASLGGPSGNTIYF.

Only a few counts were recorded for this clonotype. V gene TRBV28 combines with J gene TRBJ1-4; 9 bases map to TRBD1. Germline V gene data show CDR1 as MDHEN and CDR2 as SYDVKM. V dropped 5 bases and J dropped 8; count of bases not matched to a gene: 3. The CDR3 runs to 13 residues. The CDR3 is CASSTGGWEKLFF. The CDR3 nucleotides read TGTGCCAGCAGTACAGGGGGCTGGGAAAAACTGTTTTTT.

V is TRBV2 and J is TRBJ1-4; 7 bases map to TRBD1. This CDR3 has 13 amino acids. Germline CDR1 and CDR2: SNHLY and FYNNEI. Trimming cost V 6 bases and J 4 bases; bases outside gene matches: 2. CDR3 in DNA: TGTGCCAGCAGCGGGACAGATAATGAAAAACTGTTTTTT. It encodes CASSGTDNEKLFF. The whole variable domain, remainder taken from reference TRBV2 and TRBJ1-4, is EPEVTQTPSHQVTQMGQEVILRCVPISNHLYFYWYRQILGQKVEFLVSFYNNEISEKSEIFDDQFSVERPDGSNFTLKIRSTKLEDSAMYFCASSGTDNEKLFFGSGTQLSVL.

This rearrangement joins TRBV20-1 to TRBJ2-7; D may be TRBD2 (5 bases). V was pared by 0 bases and J by 0 bases, with 15 bases between. Germline V gene lookup returns CDR1 DFQATT and CDR2 SNEGSKA (reference sequence). The CDR3 contains 16 residues. CDR3 in DNA: TGCAGTGCTAGAGATCTCCTCAAAGCGGACTCCTACGAGCAGTACTTC. Protein product: CSARDLLKADSYEQYF.

This chain links TRBV7-2 with TRBJ2-2; unclear D gene. V was clipped by 4 bases and J by 6 bases, with 12 bases between them. CDR1 is SGHTA, CDR2 FQGNSA, per germline. CDR3 length: 14 amino acids. The CDR3 region is CASSSRWSPGELFF. CDR3 sequence (DNA): TGTGCCAGCAGCTCCAGGTGGTCACCCGGGGAGCTGTTTTTT.

There are a few counts of this clonotype. The CDR3: CASSEAGLAAYEQYF. Here the CDR3 DNA reads TGTGCCAGCAGTGAAGCGGGACTAGCGGCCTACGAGCAGTACTTC. The gene calls are TRBV6-1 and TRBJ2-7; 11 bases are shared with TRBD2. Germline values: CDR1 MNHNS, CDR2 SASEGT. This CDR3 comprises 15 residues. Trimming at V came to 0 bases and at J to 2 bases, leaving 0 bases not matched to a gene.

Comments on this clonotype: Because the CDR3's place on the DNA is in doubt, the DNA is left out and the CDR3 is given as listed by TCRdb. V and J are TRBV6-4 and TRBJ1-4; the table assigns TRBD1, which was not confirmed against the DNA. Germline-derived CDR1 and CDR2 are MRHNA and SNTAGT. The length of the CDR3 is 17 amino acids, counting both ends. The CDR3 loop is CASSQQGGGPIMKNCFF.

V usage is TRBV6-1 and J usage is TRBJ1-6; tentatively, D is TRBD1 (6 bases). The CDR3 is 18 amino acids. The ends were cut back, 7 bases at V and 0 bases at J, with 19 bases in the middle. CDR1 and CDR2 (germline): MNHNS, SASEGT. The CDR3 DNA follows: TGTGCCAGCAACCAGGGGTGGGGGTCGAGCTCCTATAATTCACCCCTCCACTTT. Protein sequence: CASNQGWGSSSYNSPLHF.

There are many counts of this clonotype. This chain links TRBV5-1 with TRBJ2-3, with D unclear. In germline, CDR1 is SGHRS, CDR2 YFSETQ. This CDR3 is 15 amino acids long. The V end was cut by 4 bases, the J end by 2 bases, with 14 bases between. The CDR3 region is CASSPAYTNTDTQYF. In DNA form, the CDR3 reads TGCGCCAGCAGCCCAGCATATACAAACACAGATACGCAGTATTTT.

The sample holds many counts of this clonotype. V is TRBV2 and J is TRBJ1-3; D is possibly TRBD1 (5 bases). CDR1 and CDR2 from the germline V gene are SNHLY and FYNNEI. CDR3 length: 13 residues. Trimming shortened V by 7 bases and J by 1 base, and 8 bases separated the two germline ends. The chain's CDR3 is CASMGDSGNTIYF. The DNA of the CDR3 is TGTGCCAGCATGGGGGATTCTGGAAACACCATATATTTT.

The sample holds many counts of this clonotype. This chain joins TRBV2 and TRBJ1-1; D unresolved. CDR1 is SNHLY, CDR2 FYNNEI, per germline. This CDR3 contains 13 residues. V was clipped by 7 bases and J by 2 bases, with 11 bases between them. The CDR3 DNA reads as TGTGCCAGCATTAGGGAACTTAACACTGAAGCTTTCTTT. This sequence encodes CASIRELNTEAFF.

Many counts were recorded for this clonotype. The rearrangement uses TRBV5-1 and TRBJ1-4; D remains ambiguous. The CDR3 contains 13 residues. Germline values: CDR1 SGHRS, CDR2 YFSETQ. Trimming shortened V by 0 bases and J by 8 bases, and 8 bases separated the two germline ends. The CDR3: CASSLVDREKLFF. As DNA, the CDR3 is TGCGCCAGCAGCTTGGTGGATCGGGAAAAACTGTTTTTT.

In this sample, this clonotype turned up many times. V is TRBV20-1 and J is TRBJ2-7, with D perhaps TRBD2 (6 bases). V lost 1 base to trimming and J lost 6 bases, with 10 bases between them. The CDR3 has 12 amino acids. Germline loops: CDR1 DFQATT, CDR2 SNEGSKA (reference sequence). The CDR3 protein is CSARAGAGEQYF. The CDR3, as DNA: TGCAGTGCTAGAGCGGGAGCGGGCGAGCAGTACTTC.

This clonotype was seen at least ten times. The genes are TRBV11-2 and TRBJ2-7; D is unclear. The CDR3 length is 13 residues. Trimming took off 0 bases at V and 5 bases at J, with 8 bases between the two ends. CDR1 SGHAT and CDR2 FQNNGV come from the germline V gene. The CDR3 protein is CASSLDLGDEQYF. The CDR3 nucleotides are TGTGCCAGCAGCTTAGATCTGGGCGACGAGCAGTACTTC.

This clonotype was seen ten or more times. The gene calls are TRBV29-1 and TRBJ2-1; D remains ambiguous. The length of the CDR3 is 12 residues. V lost 1 base to trimming and J lost 6 bases, with 7 bases between them. CDR1 SQVTM and CDR2 ANQGSEA come from the germline V gene. The CDR3 loop is CSVEVRFNEQFF. CDR3 in DNA: TGCAGCGTTGAAGTCCGGTTCAATGAGCAGTTCTTC.

There are many counts of this clonotype. The rearrangement links TRBV12-3 or TRBV12-4 to TRBJ2-2; possibly TRBD2 for D (6 bases). With 6 bases removed from V and 0 bases from J, the gap between germline ends came to 11 bases. The CDR3 has 15 amino acids. CDR3 sequence reads: CASRPGRTNTGELFF. The CDR3 DNA follows: TGTGCCAGCAGACCCGGGAGAACGAACACCGGGGAGCTGTTTTTT.